These T cell receptor beta chains were read from a single sample in a study of T-cell memory formation after mild COVID-19. TCRdb reprocessed the 5' RACE reads via MiXCR and lists one record per CDR3 protein. This sample carries hundreds of thousands of distinct CDR3 sequences, roughly a fifth of them seen once, and the ten largest clones take 7% to 9%. Sequenced material: PBMCs or a T cell subset sorted from them (not recorded which). The receptors were gathered from an adult woman who had mild COVID-19 (a few samples of this study predate the infection). Cell type and time point are not known. Both conserved end residues are part of each CDR3. Fields, in order: V gene, J gene, clone size, CDR3 length, D gene, CDR3 protein, CDR3 DNA. The D gene is left open where the match is weak. A row's size may be missing; if present it is once, few, many or a size class.

>TRBV4-3|TRBJ2-2|-|16|-
CASSRSVLVGAGELFF
TGCGCCAGCAGCCGGAGTGTGTTGGTCGGTGCCGGGGAGCTGTTTTTT
>TRBV6-5|TRBJ2-3|few|16|-
CASSYLRAGNTDTQYF
TGTGCCAGCAGTTACCTGCGGGCTGGGAACACAGATACCCAGTATTTT
>TRBV5-1|TRBJ2-7|once|16|TRBD2
CASSQRRDGGIHEQYF
TGCGCCAGCAGCCAGAGGCGGGACGGGGGGATCCACGAGCAGTACTTC
>TRBV7-9|TRBJ2-5|few|13|-
CASSLNTQETQYF
TGTGCCAGCAGCTTAAACACCCAAGAGACCCAGTACTTC
>TRBV7-2|TRBJ1-1|-|15|TRBD1
CASRRAGGMGTEAFF
TGTGCCAGCAGAAGGGCAGGGGGCATGGGCACTGAAGCTTTCTTT
>TRBV3-1|TRBJ1-1|-|16|-
CASSQAVLTVNTEAFF
TGTGCCAGCAGCCAAGCTGTCTTGACCGTGAACACTGAAGCTTTCTTT
>TRBV7-3|TRBJ2-5|-|16|-
CASSPRPSAGGETQYF
TGTGCCAGCAGCCCCCGACCTAGCGCCGGGGGAGAGACCCAGTACTTC
>TRBV11-1|TRBJ2-3|-|11|-
CASSWDSTQYF
TGTGCCAGCAGCTGGGACTCTACGCAGTATTTT
>TRBV15|TRBJ2-5|-|13|-
CATRIRQEETQYF
TGTGCCACCCGCATCCGACAGGAAGAGACCCAGTACTTC
>TRBV25-1|TRBJ2-7|-|13|TRBD1
CASSDTGGLEQYF
TGTGCCAGCAGTGACACAGGGGGCCTTGAGCAGTACTTC
>TRBV5-1|TRBJ2-7|-|15|-
CASSSARGPFYEQYF
TGCGCCAGCAGCTCAGCCCGGGGGCCTTTCTACGAGCAGTACTTC
>TRBV5-1|TRBJ2-7|-|14|TRBD1
CASSYAGQAYEQYF
TGCGCCAGCAGCTATGCCGGACAGGCCTACGAGCAGTACTTC
>TRBV12-3/TRBV12-4|TRBJ1-2|-|16|TRBD1
CASSLQMGQGARGYTF
TGTGCCAGCAGTTTACAAATGGGACAGGGGGCGCGAGGCTACACCTTC
>TRBV4-1|TRBJ1-2|few|15|-
CASSPSGQPGFGYTF
TGCGCCAGCAGCCCGTCCGGACAACCCGGTTTTGGCTACACCTTC
>TRBV12-3/TRBV12-4|TRBJ2-1|-|14|TRBD1
CASRDDRELGEQFF
TGTGCCAGCAGAGATGACAGGGAGCTAGGTGAGCAGTTCTTC
>TRBV15|TRBJ2-7|few|15|-
CATSSLRQFSYEQYF
TGTGCCACCAGCAGTCTTCGACAGTTCTCCTACGAGCAGTACTTC
>TRBV5-3|TRBJ2-1|-|15|TRBD2
CARRKRGTVYNEQFF
TGTGCCAGAAGAAAGCGGGGGACCGTCTACAATGAGCAGTTCTTC
>TRBV7-9|TRBJ2-7|few|15|TRBD1
CASSPGTGAPAEQYF
TGTGCCAGCAGCCCCGGGACAGGGGCCCCAGCCGAGCAGTACTTC
>TRBV7-6|TRBJ2-5|few|16|-
CASSLEYTTLAETQYF
TGTGCCAGCAGCTTAGAATATACCACCCTCGCGGAGACCCAGTACTTC
>TRBV3-1|TRBJ1-6|few|13|-
CASSRKSNSPLHF
TGTGCCAGCAGCCGGAAGAGTAATTCACCCCTCCACTTT
>TRBV20-1|TRBJ2-7|-|14|-
CSAAVRDFPYEQYF
TGCAGTGCGGCTGTCCGGGACTTTCCCTACGAGCAGTACTTC
>TRBV9|TRBJ1-5|-|15|-
CASSVGPESNQPQHF
TGTGCCAGCAGCGTAGGGCCAGAAAGCAATCAGCCCCAGCATTTT
>TRBV7-9|TRBJ2-3|-|16|-
CASSPRERGSPDTQYF
TGTGCCAGCAGCCCCCGGGAGCGTGGGAGCCCAGATACGCAGTATTTT
>TRBV7-2|TRBJ2-3|few|17|-
CASSLEASTLRGDTQYF
TGTGCCAGCAGCTTAGAGGCTTCGACTCTCCGGGGAGATACGCAGTATTTT